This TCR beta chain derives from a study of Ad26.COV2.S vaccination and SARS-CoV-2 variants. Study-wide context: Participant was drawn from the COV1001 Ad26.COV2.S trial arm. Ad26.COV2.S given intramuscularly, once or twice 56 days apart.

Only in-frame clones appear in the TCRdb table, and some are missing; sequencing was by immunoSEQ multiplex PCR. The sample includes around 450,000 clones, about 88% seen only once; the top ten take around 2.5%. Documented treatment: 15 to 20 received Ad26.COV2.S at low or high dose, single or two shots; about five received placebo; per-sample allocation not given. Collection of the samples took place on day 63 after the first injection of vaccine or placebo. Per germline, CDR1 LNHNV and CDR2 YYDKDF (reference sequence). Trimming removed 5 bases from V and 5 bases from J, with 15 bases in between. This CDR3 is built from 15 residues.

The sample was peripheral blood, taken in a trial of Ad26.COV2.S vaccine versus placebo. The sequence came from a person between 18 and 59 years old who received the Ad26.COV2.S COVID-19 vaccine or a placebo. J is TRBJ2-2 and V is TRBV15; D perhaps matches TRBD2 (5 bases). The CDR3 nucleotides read TGTGCCACCAGCCGATACAAACTAGGGACCGGGGAGCTGTTTTTT. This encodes CATSRYKLGTGELFF.